The 3 T cell receptor beta chains in this list originate from one sample, sequenced in a study of blood T cell repertoires in COVID-19. Method: immunoSEQ multiplex PCR; TCRdb's copy keeps in-frame clones and lacks some. The sample holds 280,000 or so clones, 80% to 90% seen once. The specimen sequenced was PBMCs or T cells enriched from blood (not recorded which). These receptor sequences come from a man under 40 who had recovered from COVID-19.

The chain combines TRBV2 with TRBJ1-1; D possibly corresponds to TRBD1 (5 bases). The V gene lost 6 bases and the J gene lost 5 bases, with 10 bases spanning the gap. The germline V gene encodes CDR1 SNHLY and CDR2 FYNNEI. The CDR3 consists of 12 residues. Here the CDR3 DNA reads TGTGCCAGCAGACGGGGGGGGACTGAAGCTTTCTTT. Translation: CASRRGGTEAFF.

The rearrangement uses TRBV29-1 and TRBJ1-1, with a tentative D call TRBD1 (5 bases). Trimming pared 4 bases from V and 6 bases from J, leaving 12 bases between. Germline CDR1 is SQVTM and CDR2 is ANQGSEA. The CDR3 is 12 residues long. The CDR3 bases are TGCAGCGTTGGGACCCAAGGGGCTGAAGCTTTCTTT. Translated, it gives CSVGTQGAEAFF.

The rearrangement links TRBV6-5 to TRBJ2-5, with D possibly TRBD1 on 6 matching bases. This CDR3 is 13 amino acids long. The V gene's germline CDR1 is MNHEY and CDR2 SVGAGI. V gave up 6 bases and J gave up 1 base, with 9 bases separating them. In DNA, the CDR3 is TGTGCCAGCAGGAGGGGGACCCAAGAGACCCAGTACTTC. Protein: CASRRGTQETQYF.